This T cell receptor beta chain was sequenced for a study of CD4 T cells in relation to SARS-CoV-2 and coronaviruses. CD4+ T cells from unexposed donors were obtained before the COVID-19 pandemic (2011-2018). This clone was recorded only once. Assay used: immunoSEQ multiplex PCR; TCRdb lists only in-frame clones, some missing. The table has about 59,000 clones, around 86% seen once. Losses at the gene ends were 4 bases for V and 2 bases for J; bases not matched to a gene: 5. CDR3 size: 15 residues. In germline, CDR1 is SGHRS, CDR2 YFSETQ. The origin of this receptor is a human donor in good health. The chain is built from TRBV5-1 and TRBJ2-2, with 7 positions matching TRBD1. The specimen was memory CD4+ T cells from PBMCs. The CDR3 bases are TGCGCCAGCAGCCCGGGACAGCTAAACACCGGGGAGCTGTTTTTT. Its translation: CASSPGQLNTGELFF.